This TCR beta chain derives from a study of human T cells and chemical hapten exposure. Study information: Sensitization involved placing 2% DPC onto a roughly 2 cm by roughly 2 cm region of upper inner arm skin. Per-sample TCR yields varied mainly from small pooled library volume differences.

The CDR3 totals 16 residues. Germline trimming cut 5 bases from V and 3 bases from J; bases unmatched to any gene: 7. This clonotype was seen a few times. TCRdb fed the RACE reads into MiXCR, producing one record per CDR3 protein. The table records about 350,000 distinct CDR3 sequences, 5.5% of them present only once. Time point noted: pre-sensitization, week 0. The sample's treatment: therapeutic diphenylcyclopropenone sensitization with weekly scalp DPC. This clonotype was sampled from a woman in her late teens or twenties with alopecia areata. Some clones in this sample may be carry-over from other donors' samples. The V gene is TRBV12-3 or TRBV12-4, the J gene TRBJ2-7; 13 bases are a match to TRBD2. Source: whole blood, taken in connection with sensitization to the hapten diphenylcyclopropenone (DPC). CDR3 nucleotides: TGTGCCAGCAGTCTCAGGACTAGCGGGGGCAACTACGAGCAGTACTTC. Amino acid sequence: CASSLRTSGGNYEQYF.